These T cell receptor beta chains were read from a single sample in a study of CD8+ T cells in alopecia areata. Assay used: immunoSEQ multiplex PCR; TCRdb lists only in-frame clones, some missing. The sample has over 85,000 clones, 41% seen once; the top ten hold about 1.2%. The sample comprised CD4+ T cells sorted from blood. The receptors stem from a human donor with alopecia areata. CDR3s include the opening cysteine and the closing phenylalanine or tryptophan. D genes are given only for firm matches. Not every row has a clone size; where given, it reads once, few, many or a size class.

TRBV18	few	TRBD1	TRBJ2-5	TGTGCCAGCTCACTTCGGCAGCTTCCTCCGGGACAGGGGCCAAAGGAGACCCAGTACTTC	CASSLRQLPPGQGPKETQYF
TRBV7-2	few	TRBD2	TRBJ2-1	TGTGCCAGCAGGACCGCTAGCGGGGGTTACAATGAGCAGTTCTTC	CASRTASGGYNEQFF
TRBV4-2	-	-	TRBJ1-5	TGTGCCAGCAGCCAAGATACGGGAGGGGGAAGTAGCAGTCAGCCCCAGCATTTT	CASSQDTGGGSSSQPQHF
TRBV29-1	-	-	TRBJ2-2	TGCAGCGTTGAAGAGGGTTTCGGGGAGCTGTTTTTT	CSVEEGFGELFF
TRBV30	-	-	TRBJ1-2	TGTGCCTGGAAAAGGACCCCCAACTATGGCTACACCTTC	CAWKRTPNYGYTF
TRBV4-3	-	-	TRBJ1-1	TGCGCCAGCAGCCAAGTTAGTGGAGCGAACACTGAAGCTTTCTTT	CASSQVSGANTEAFF
TRBV4-3	once	-	TRBJ1-3	TGCGCCAGCAGCCAAGATCGTCCCAGAAGACGCTCTGGAAACACCATATATTTT	CASSQDRPRRRSGNTIYF
TRBV9	-	-	TRBJ1-1	TGTGCCAGCAGCGTATCTCCCCATGAAGCTTTCTTT	CASSVSPHEAFF
TRBV30	-	TRBD2	TRBJ2-7	TGTGCCTGGAGTGGCGGGAGGGCCCTCGAGCAGTACTTC	CAWSGGRALEQYF
TRBV7-2	few	-	TRBJ2-7	TGTGCCTGCGCCCAGTACTCCTACGAGCAGTACTTC	CACAQYSYEQYF
TRBV5-1	-	-	TRBJ1-4	TGCGCCAGCAGCTCTCCCGGGACAACTAATGAAAAACTGTTTTTT	CASSSPGTTNEKLFF
TRBV27	-	-	TRBJ2-2	TGTGCCAGCAAGAAGAGTAACACCGGGGAGCTGTTTTTT	CASKKSNTGELFF
TRBV18	-	TRBD2	TRBJ2-5	TGTGCCAGCTCCGGAGCGGGGGGCAAAGAGACCCAGTACTTC	CASSGAGGKETQYF
TRBV18	-	-	TRBJ1-5	TGTGCCAGCTCACCACCATCTGCCCGCGGCAATCAGCCCCAGCATTTT	CASSPPSARGNQPQHF
TRBV30	-	TRBD1	TRBJ1-1	TGTGCCTCGGACAGGGGGAACACTGAAGCTTTCTTT	CASDRGNTEAFF
TRBV28	once	TRBD2	TRBJ2-5	TGTGCCAGCAGTCCTCCCCCGCTGGCGGGAGTCTCAGAGACCCAGTACTTC	CASSPPPLAGVSETQYF
TRBV30	-	-	TRBJ2-1	TGTGCCTGGACGGGGGACACCCAATACAATGAGCAGTTCTTC	CAWTGDTQYNEQFF
TRBV18	-	-	TRBJ2-5	TGTGCCAGCTCACCGAGGGCAACGCAAGAGACCCAGTACTTC	CASSPRATQETQYF
TRBV5-1	-	-	TRBJ1-2	TGCGCCAGCCAGCCATCAGAGGCTAACTATGGCTACACCTTC	CASQPSEANYGYTF
TRBV30	few	-	TRBJ1-1	TGTGCCTGGAGTGTTCGCCTATCGCATGAAGCTTTCTTT	CAWSVRLSHEAFF
TRBV5-1	-	-	TRBJ2-7	TGCGCCAGCAGCCTCACGGAGACCTACGAGCAGTACTTC	CASSLTETYEQYF
TRBV6-5	-	-	TRBJ2-3	TGTGCCAGCAGATCGCAGGGACTTGTCTCAGATACGCAGTATTTT	CASRSQGLVSDTQYF
TRBV28	-	TRBD2	TRBJ2-3	TGTGCCAGCTACGGGACTAGCGGGCGGATCGCCACTACAGATACGCAGTATTTT	CASYGTSGRIATTDTQYF
TRBV2	few	-	TRBJ2-5	TGTGCCAGCAGTGAGATCAGAGAGACCCAGTACTTC	CASSEIRETQYF
TRBV10-2	-	TRBD1	TRBJ1-2	TGCGCCAGCACCCCGACAGGGGACTATGGCTACACCTTC	CASTPTGDYGYTF
TRBV29-1	-	-	TRBJ1-2	TGCAGCGTGGGGCAGGGGAATGGAGGGTATGGCTACACCTTC	CSVGQGNGGYGYTF